This T cell receptor (beta chain) came from a study of long-term antiretroviral therapy in people with HIV. This CDR3 spans 14 amino acids. CDR1 and CDR2 (germline): SEHNR, FQNEAQ (reference sequence). V gave up 0 bases and J gave up 2 bases, with 5 bases separating them. Every donor had one or more pre-ART and two or more post-ART PBMC samples. Samples held 1-10 million cryopreserved PBMC, and DNA extraction followed. Broader study findings: Blood was collected between the mid-2000s and the late 2010s, possibly under older ART regimens. Before ART, certain clones expanded, and these dominated the repertoire at all time points.

The authors ran the immunoSEQ assay, v3.0, at survey level. Produced via immunoSEQ multiplex PCR; TCRdb's table is partial and in-frame only. The sample contains about 22,000 clones, 85% to 90% of which appear only once. This clone was observed once. Its antigen is undetermined. Sequencing was performed on unsorted PBMCs, taken 1.8 years before starting antiretroviral therapy. V is TRBV7-9 and J is TRBJ2-4; D call uncertain. The clonotype comes from a woman aged 25 to 39 with HIV. CDR3 protein: CASSLAGSKNIQYF. As DNA, the CDR3 is TGTGCCAGCAGCTTAGCAGGGTCCAAAAACATTCAGTACTTC.